The clone carrying this TCR beta chain was seen many times. Antigen unknown. The lymph nodes were axillary draining lymph nodes from breast cancer patients. The data belong to a study of breast tumors, draining lymph nodes, adjacent tissues. Notes on the study in general: Data fit most tumor T cells coming from lymph node, expanding in tumor.

In TCRdb, the multiplex PCR reads were re-called with MiXCR into one record per CDR3 protein. The repertoire holds about 80,000 distinct CDR3 sequences, with roughly a fifth as singletons. This clonotype originated in a female donor with breast cancer. Some clones in this sample may be carry-over from other donors' samples. The sample consisted of axillary lymph node tissue.

The CDR3 DNA reads as TGTGCCAGAGCCAGGGGGCAGCGGACAGATACGCAGTATTTT. This sequence encodes CARARGQRTDTQYF. The V and J genes are TRBV2 and TRBJ2-3; 8 positions match TRBD1. Germline CDR1 reads SNHLY; CDR2 reads FYNNEI. CDR3 length equals 14 residues. Trimming took 9 bases from V and 3 from J; bases not matched to a gene: 8.